One and the same sample provided the 6 T cell receptor beta chains below, sequenced in a study of PD-L1 blockade in urothelial cancer. Libraries were prepared by immunoSEQ multiplex PCR; TCRdb keeps only in-frame clonotypes and omits some of them. The table includes about 76,000 clones, approximately 90% detected once. Time point specified: peripheral blood 6 weeks after treatment start. This sample comprised PBMCs, obtained around atezolizumab (anti-PD-L1) treatment. The receptors derive from a woman older than 75 with urothelial cancer.

The chain carries TRBV5-1 and TRBJ2-5; perhaps TRBD1 as D (6 bases). The J call may be incorrect, as the DNA end agrees better with TRBJ2-7. Germline loops: CDR1 SGHRS, CDR2 YFSETQ. The CDR3 contains 13 residues. In DNA, the CDR3 is TGCGCCAGCAGCTGGGACACAGAATACGAGCAGTACTTC. This translates into CASSWDTEYEQYF.

V is TRBV9 and J is TRBJ2-3, with D maybe TRBD1 (6 bases). Germline lookup yields CDR1 SGDLS and CDR2 YYNGEE. The CDR3 has 16 amino acids. Trimming took 4 bases from V and 5 from J, leaving 20 bases between them. CDR3 protein: CASSTQTGLAVDTQYF. CDR3 sequence (DNA): TGTGCCAGCAGCACCCAGACAGGTCTGGCAGTAGATACGCAGTATTTT.

The chain employs TRBV5-4 and TRBJ2-3; 11 nucleotides line up with TRBD2. J lost 3 bases, V lost 2 bases, and 8 bases had no gene match. The CDR3 length is 17 residues. Germline V lookup: CDR1 SGHNT, CDR2 YYREEE (reference sequence). This CDR3 reads CASSFRTSGSGTDTQYF. CDR3 nucleotide sequence: TGTGCCAGCAGCTTTAGAACTAGCGGGAGTGGAACAGATACGCAGTATTTT. Combining the CDR3 with reference TRBV5-4 and TRBJ2-3 gives the whole variable domain ETGVTQSPTHLIKTRGQQVTLRCSSQSGHNTVSWYQQALGQGPQFIFQYYREEENGRGNFPPRFSGLQFPNYSSELNVNALELDDSALYLCASSFRTSGSGTDTQYFGPGTRLTVL.

V usage is TRBV27 and J usage is TRBJ2-7; no reliable D call. CDR1 is MNHEY, CDR2 SMNVEV, per germline (reference sequence). This CDR3 contains 16 residues. V shed 5 bases and J shed 3 bases, with 20 bases lying between them. Here the CDR3 reads CASSPPESYLIYEQYF. The CDR3 nucleotides read TGTGCCAGCAGTCCCCCCGAGTCATACCTTATCTACGAGCAGTACTTC.

The chain has TRBV25-1 and TRBJ2-7, with TRBD2 matching 14 bases. Per germline, CDR1 MGHDK and CDR2 SYGVNS. The CDR3 totals 17 residues. The DNA of the CDR3 is TGTGCTTTCTTCGGGGGGACTAGCGGGAGTAGGTCCTACGAGCAGTACTTC. It is translated as CAFFGGTSGSRSYEQYF.

This chain links TRBV14 with TRBJ2-1, with D possibly TRBD2 on 5 matching bases. The CDR3 covers 12 residues. The germline CDR1 and CDR2 sequences are SGHDN and FVKESK. The germline V and J ends were trimmed by 3 bases and 10 bases, with 10 bases remaining between them. The DNA for the CDR3 is TGTGCCAGCAGCCAGGGAGTTTGGGAGCAGTTCTTC. The encoded protein is CASSQGVWEQFF.